This TCR beta chain emerged from a study of PD-1 blockade in classical Hodgkin lymphoma. The V end was cut by 5 bases, the J end by 1 base, with 11 bases between. Germline CDR1 reads SQVTM; CDR2 reads ANQGSEA. This CDR3 has 13 amino acids. Study findings and constraints: Healthy donors reportedly exceeded newly diagnosed patients in baseline TCR diversity.

Method: immunoSEQ multiplex PCR; TCRdb's copy keeps in-frame clones and lacks some. This repertoire shows more than 10,000 clones, roughly 85% found once; its top ten account for 36%. Time point indicated: cycle 4 day 1 (C4D1), after less than 7 weeks of nivolumab. Following autologous stem cell transplantation, relapse occurred in every patient, and exposure to brentuximab vedotin varied. Thawed PBMCs were the source of CD8+ T cells, obtained through magnetic negative selection. Points on this clone: The antigen remains unidentified.

The source of this sequence is a human donor with classical Hodgkin lymphoma. The donor label of this sample is uncertain. The specimen was CD8+ T cells from blood, collected before the fourth cycle of nivolumab. This chain connects TRBV29-1 to TRBJ1-1; D gene ambiguous. This chain's CDR3 is CSVCIDWNTEAFF. The CDR3 nucleotides are TGCAGCGTTTGCATCGACTGGAACACTGAAGCTTTCTTT.